These 31 T cell receptor beta chains were all obtained from the same sample, sequenced in a study of radiation and T cells in renal cell carcinoma. Clones were sequenced by immunoSEQ multiplex PCR, and TCRdb holds only the in-frame ones, with some missing. The table shows about 140,000 clones, with less than 90% occurring only once. Time point denoted: baseline pretreatment blood. Regarding treatment: 15 Gy SBRT to primary tumor, nephrectomy 4 weeks later. Sequences were derived from blood, sampled from a patient whose treatment included radiotherapy and nephrectomy. These receptors all come from a woman aged 45-65 years with renal cell carcinoma.

The V and J genes are TRBV5-6 and TRBJ2-5; 8 nucleotides agree with TRBD1. The CDR3 covers 14 residues. CDR1 and CDR2 (germline): SGHDT, YYEEEE. Trimming took 4 bases from V and 2 from J; bases not matched to a gene: 4. The CDR3 region has the DNA TGTGCCAGCAGCCCGGACAGGGTACAAGAGACCCAGTACTTC. This codes for CASSPDRVQETQYF.

The rearrangement joins TRBV6-5 to TRBJ1-6, with D tentatively TRBD1 (6 bases). The CDR3 runs to 16 residues. With 0 bases removed from V and 6 bases from J, the gap between germline ends came to 12 bases. CDR1 is MNHEY and CDR2 is SVGAGI in the germline V gene. The CDR3 reads CASSYSTGQSNSPLHF. DNA for the CDR3: TGTGCCAGCAGTTACTCGACTGGACAGAGTAATTCACCCCTCCACTTT.

The gene calls are TRBV13 and TRBJ2-7; possibly TRBD2 for D (5 bases). Germline V CDR1 and CDR2: PRHDT, FYEKMQ (reference sequence). Trimming took off 0 bases at V and 3 bases at J, with 15 bases between the two ends. CDR3 length equals 16 residues. The CDR3 nucleotides are TGTGCCAGCAGCTTAGGCCCCTCGAGCGGCCTCTACGAGCAGTACTTC. Translating it yields CASSLGPSSGLYEQYF. Together with reference TRBV13 and TRBJ2-7, the CDR3 gives the full variable domain: AAGVIQSPRHLIKEKRETATLKCYPIPRHDTVYWYQQGPGQDPQFLISFYEKMQSDKGSIPDRFSAQQFSDYHSELNMSSLELGDSALYFCASSLGPSSGLYEQYFGPGTRLTVT.

V and J are TRBV7-2 and TRBJ2-7; D may be TRBD1 (6 bases). Trimming took off 6 bases at V and 6 bases at J, with 15 bases between the two ends. Per germline, CDR1 SGHTA and CDR2 FQGNSA. The CDR3 consists of 13 residues. CDR3 nucleotides: TGTGCCAGCAGGCCCCCTTCAGGGGTCGAGCAGTACTTC. It yields the protein CASRPPSGVEQYF.

V usage is TRBV5-6 and J usage is TRBJ2-7, with a weak D call TRBD1 (5 bases). The CDR3 runs 15 residues. V lost 5 bases, J lost 0 bases, and 15 bases lay in between. The germline gives CDR1 SGHDT, CDR2 YYEEEE. The DNA for the CDR3 is TGTGCCAGCAGTTCCAGGGTTCTAAGCTCCTACGAGCAGTACTTC. Protein: CASSSRVLSSYEQYF.

The table lists this clone with a few counts. The J gene is TRBJ2-7, the V gene TRBV27, with D tentatively TRBD1 (6 bases). Per germline, CDR1 MNHEY and CDR2 SMNVEV (reference sequence). The CDR3 is 13 amino acids. Trimming cost V 4 bases and J 3 bases, with 10 bases left between them. This chain's CDR3 is CASSWRQDYEQYF. Here the CDR3 DNA reads TGTGCCAGCAGTTGGAGACAGGACTACGAGCAGTACTTC.

The V and J genes are TRBV18 and TRBJ1-4; TRBD1 matches at 7 bases. This CDR3 spans 13 amino acids. J gave up 7 bases and V 6 bases, and 5 bases lay outside the gene matches. Looked up from germline, CDR1 is KGHSH and CDR2 is LQKENI. The CDR3 sequence: CASSVTGTEKLFF. In DNA, the CDR3 is TGTGCCAGCTCGGTGACAGGGACTGAAAAACTGTTTTTT.

V and J are TRBV28 and TRBJ2-5; TRBD1 matches 8 bases. Germline-derived CDR1 and CDR2 are MDHEN and SYDVKM. With 4 bases clipped from V and 5 bases from J, the junction kept 9 bases outside the gene matches. CDR3 length: 15 residues. CDR3 sequence: CASSSGDRSWETQYF. CDR3 coding DNA: TGTGCCAGCAGTTCCGGGGACAGGTCGTGGGAGACCCAGTACTTC.

This rearrangement joins TRBV5-1 to TRBJ2-3; D ambiguous. The ends were cut back, 4 bases at V and 6 bases at J, with 15 bases in the middle. The CDR3 extends over 14 amino acids. Germline CDR1 is SGHRS and CDR2 is YFSETQ. This CDR3 is CASSDAQPWDTQYF. The CDR3 region has the DNA TGCGCCAGCAGCGACGCCCAACCTTGGGATACGCAGTATTTT.

The CDR3: CASSRDTYGYTF. In DNA form, the CDR3 reads TGTGCCAGCAGCCGGGACACATATGGCTACACCTTC. The gene calls are TRBV7-9 and TRBJ1-2; D might be TRBD1 (6 bases). The V gene's germline CDR1 is SEHNR and CDR2 FQNEAQ (reference sequence). Trimming left V 5 bases short and J 5 bases short, with 9 bases between. The CDR3 contains 12 residues.

V is TRBV5-1 and J is TRBJ1-2, with 8 bases identical to TRBD1. The CDR3 sequence is 16 residues long. From germline, CDR1 is SGHRS and CDR2 YFSETQ. The J segment lost 3 bases and the V segment lost 4 bases, leaving 11 bases of the junction unmatched. CDR3 region: CASSREAGGADYGYTF. The DNA of the CDR3 is TGCGCCAGCAGCCGTGAGGCAGGGGGCGCGGACTATGGCTACACCTTC.

This chain links TRBV9 with TRBJ1-1; 8 nucleotides line up with TRBD1. CDR1 SGDLS and CDR2 YYNGEE come from the germline V gene. V lost 2 bases, J lost 2 bases, and 5 bases stayed unmatched. This CDR3 has 15 amino acids. This CDR3 is CASSVFGQGNTEAFF. CDR3 DNA sequence: TGTGCCAGCAGCGTGTTCGGACAGGGAAACACTGAAGCTTTCTTT.

This clone was detected only a few times. The chain has TRBV15 and TRBJ2-2, with D unresolved. The CDR3 has 12 residues. The germline V gene has CDR1 LNHNV and CDR2 YYDKDF (reference sequence). Between the trimmed V and J ends, which lost 7 bases and 1 base, there was a span of 4 bases. The CDR3 nucleotides read TGTGCCACCACCAGGAACACCGGGGAGCTGTTTTTT. This encodes CATTRNTGELFF.

V is TRBV7-9 and J is TRBJ2-3; 10 nucleotides align to TRBD1. Germline-derived CDR1 and CDR2 are SEHNR and FQNEAQ (reference sequence). This CDR3 contains 16 residues. V was pared by 5 bases and J by 6 bases, with 11 bases of the junction left unmatched. The CDR3 nucleotides read TGTGCCAGCAGCCTCCTCGGGACAGGGGCTTCGGATACGCAGTATTTT. It specifies CASSLLGTGASDTQYF.

This sequence joins TRBV4-1 and TRBJ1-5; D is uncertain. Trimming cost V 2 bases and J 0 bases, with 14 bases left between them. Germline lookup yields CDR1 MGHRA and CDR2 YSYEKL. The CDR3 spans 17 residues. The CDR3 region is CASSQFTGPLSNQPQHF. DNA of the CDR3: TGCGCCAGCAGCCAATTTACCGGGCCCCTTAGCAATCAGCCCCAGCATTTT.

About this clone itself: At one end the junction does not follow the germline gene, possibly because of a read error. The chain joins TRBV10-1 to TRBJ2-2; possible D gene TRBD2, 5 bases. CDR3 size: 16 residues. Germline V lookup: CDR1 WNHNN, CDR2 SYGVQD (reference sequence). CDR3 sequence reads: CASSDEGDPNAGELFF. The CDR3 coding sequence is TGCGCCAGCAGTGATGAGGGAGACCCGAACGCCGGGGAGCTGTTTTTT.

The rearrangement joins TRBV5-1 to TRBJ2-1, with a tentative D call TRBD1 (6 bases). V shed 1 base and J shed 3 bases, with 11 bases lying between them. Germline V gene sequence: CDR1 SGHRS, CDR2 YFSETQ. This CDR3 has 15 amino acids. The CDR3 region is CASSLQGPIYNEQFF. The CDR3 bases are TGCGCCAGCAGCTTGCAGGGGCCCATCTACAATGAGCAGTTCTTC.

The genes are TRBV5-1 and TRBJ2-7; the D call may be TRBD1 or TRBD2 (5 bases each). Deletions cut 1 base from V and 3 bases from J, with 17 bases between. Germline V gives CDR1 SGHRS, CDR2 YFSETQ. The CDR3 covers 16 residues. In DNA, the CDR3 is TGCGCCAGCAGCTTGAGTGGTGTTGGGGCGGGCTACGAGCAGTACTTC. It yields the protein CASSLSGVGAGYEQYF.

CDR3 in DNA: TGTGCCAGCAGTCCCTCCGCGACACAAAACTATGGCTACACCTTC. The encoded protein is CASSPSATQNYGYTF. This chain links TRBV28 with TRBJ1-2; D is undetermined. V shed 5 bases and J shed 2 bases, with 15 bases lying between them. This CDR3 is 15 amino acids long. Germline V gives CDR1 MDHEN, CDR2 SYDVKM.

The V gene is TRBV6-6, the J gene TRBJ1-6, with D perhaps TRBD1 (5 bases). CDR3 length equals 15 residues. Per germline, CDR1 MNHNY and CDR2 SVGAGI (reference sequence). V shed 7 bases and J shed 14 bases, with 24 bases lying between them. The CDR3 DNA sequence: TGTGCCAGCACCCTGGGGGGGGGACTGGGATTATCCCTCCACTTT. Protein sequence: CASTLGGGLGLSLHF.

The chain combines TRBV28 with TRBJ1-5; 7 positions agree with TRBD1. The CDR3 is 15 amino acids. Germline loops: CDR1 MDHEN, CDR2 SYDVKM. V shed 6 bases and J 3 bases; nucleotides not matched to a gene: 8. This CDR3 is CASRYPGTDNQPQHF. For the CDR3, the DNA is TGTGCCAGCAGATACCCCGGGACAGACAATCAGCCCCAGCATTTT.

This rearrangement joins TRBV19 to TRBJ2-7, with D unclear. The CDR3 has 13 amino acids. The V end was cut by 4 bases, the J end by 7 bases, with 14 bases between. Germline V CDR1 and CDR2: LNHDA, SQIVND (reference sequence). The CDR3 loop is CASSTRLGLEQYF. The CDR3 nucleotides read TGTGCCAGTAGTACTCGTCTTGGGCTTGAGCAGTACTTC.

The chain links TRBV4-1 to TRBJ2-1; D assignment may be TRBD1 or TRBD2 (5 bases each). The CDR3 is 14 residues long. Germline lookup yields CDR1 MGHRA and CDR2 YSYEKL. The ends were cut back, 3 bases at V and 5 bases at J, with 11 bases in the middle. CDR3 DNA sequence: TGCGCCAGCAGCCACCTGGGACCGGACAATGAGCAGTTCTTC. It is translated as CASSHLGPDNEQFF.

The V and J genes are TRBV6-4 and TRBJ2-6; no definite D call. The CDR3 is 17 residues long. V was pared by 5 bases and J by 3 bases, with 17 bases between. Per the germline V gene, CDR1 is MRHNA and CDR2 is SNTAGT. CDR3 DNA sequence: TGTGCCAGCAGTCATACGTATTTTTCGGGTGGGGCCAACGTCCTGACTTTC. Residues: CASSHTYFSGGANVLTF.

The chain joins TRBV5-6 to TRBJ1-2; TRBD1 matches at 7 bases. The CDR3 is made up of 14 amino acids. Germline V gene sequence: CDR1 SGHDT, CDR2 YYEEEE. V lost 3 bases and J lost 3; bases outside the gene matches: 5. CDR3 loop: CASSWTGTDYGYTF. The CDR3 region has the DNA TGTGCCAGCAGCTGGACCGGGACAGACTATGGCTACACCTTC.

In nucleotides, the CDR3 is TGTGCCAGCAGCATAGCTGAAAAACTGTTTTTT. Residues: CASSIAEKLFF. V and J are TRBV2 and TRBJ1-4; D ambiguous. CDR1 is SNHLY, CDR2 FYNNEI, per germline. V was pared by 6 bases and J by 7 bases, with 6 bases between. The CDR3 runs to 11 residues.

The V and J genes are TRBV7-2 and TRBJ2-7; 11 positions agree with TRBD1. Germline CDR1 reads SGHTA; CDR2 reads FQGNSA. This CDR3 is built from 15 residues. V was pared by 3 bases and J by 3 bases, with 4 bases of the junction left unmatched. The CDR3 nucleotides read TGTGCCAGCAGCTTCGACGGGACAGGGGGCTACGAGCAGTACTTC. Its protein is CASSFDGTGGYEQYF.

This chain links TRBV6-5 with TRBJ2-3, with 8 bases lining up with TRBD2. The junction had 3 bases not matched to a gene; V was cut back by 5 bases and J by 2 bases. The germline V gene encodes CDR1 MNHEY and CDR2 SVGAGI. CDR3 length: 14 residues. The CDR3 nucleotides are TGTGCCAGCAGTCAACTAGCGGACACAGATACGCAGTATTTT. Translated: CASSQLADTDTQYF.

The chain uses TRBV20-1 and TRBJ2-5; D is undetermined. CDR1 is DFQATT, CDR2 SNEGSKA, per germline (reference sequence). Between the trimmed V and J ends, which lost 3 bases and 4 bases, there was a span of 6 bases. CDR3 size: 11 residues. CDR3 nucleotide sequence: TGCAGTGCTAGCGAGCCAGAGACCCAGTACTTC. Protein: CSASEPETQYF.

In nucleotides, the CDR3 is TGTGCCAGCACCTCTACCCGGAACATTCAGTACTTC. Protein product: CASTSTRNIQYF. The chain links TRBV5-6 to TRBJ2-4; D is unresolved. Germline V gene data show CDR1 as SGHDT and CDR2 as YYEEEE. V lost 6 bases, J lost 7 bases, and 11 bases lay in between. CDR3 length: 12 residues.

This chain's CDR3 is CASSEPSGLYQETQYF. CDR3 sequence (DNA): TGCGCCAGCAGTGAGCCTAGCGGGTTGTACCAAGAGACCCAGTACTTC. V usage is TRBV10-2 and J usage is TRBJ2-5; 8 nucleotides match TRBD2. The CDR3 contains 16 residues. Germline CDR1 WSHSY, CDR2 SAAADI. The V and J ends lost 2 bases and 0 bases, in that order; junction bases with no gene match: 5.